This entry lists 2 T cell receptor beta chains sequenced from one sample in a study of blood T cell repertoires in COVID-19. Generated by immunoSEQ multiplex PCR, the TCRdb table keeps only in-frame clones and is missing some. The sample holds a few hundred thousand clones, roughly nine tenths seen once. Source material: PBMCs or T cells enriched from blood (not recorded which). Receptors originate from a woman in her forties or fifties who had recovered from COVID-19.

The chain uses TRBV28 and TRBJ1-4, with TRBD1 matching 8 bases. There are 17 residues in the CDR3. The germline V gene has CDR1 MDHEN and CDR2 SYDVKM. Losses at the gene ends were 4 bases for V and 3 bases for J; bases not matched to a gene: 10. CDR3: CASSWATGVRANEKLFF. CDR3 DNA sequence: TGTGCCAGCAGTTGGGCGACAGGGGTAAGGGCTAATGAAAAACTGTTTTTT.

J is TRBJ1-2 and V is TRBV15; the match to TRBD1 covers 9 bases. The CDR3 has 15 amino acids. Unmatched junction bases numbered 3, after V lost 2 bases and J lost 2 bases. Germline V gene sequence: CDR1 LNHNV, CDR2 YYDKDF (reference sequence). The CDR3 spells CATSRTGGANYGYTF. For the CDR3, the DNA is TGTGCCACCAGCAGAACAGGGGGCGCGAACTATGGCTACACCTTC.